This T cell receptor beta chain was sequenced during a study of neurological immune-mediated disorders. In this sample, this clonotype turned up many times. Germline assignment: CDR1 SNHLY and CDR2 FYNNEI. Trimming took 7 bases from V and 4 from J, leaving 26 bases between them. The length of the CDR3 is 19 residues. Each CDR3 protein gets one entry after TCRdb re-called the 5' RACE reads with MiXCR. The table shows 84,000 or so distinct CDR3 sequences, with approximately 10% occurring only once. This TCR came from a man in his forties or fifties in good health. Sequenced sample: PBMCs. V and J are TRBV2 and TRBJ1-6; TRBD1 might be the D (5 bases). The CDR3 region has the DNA TGTGCCAGCAACCGAGAGGGACGGACCCTCCAGTTTTATAATTCACCCCTCCACTTT. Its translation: CASNREGRTLQFYNSPLHF.